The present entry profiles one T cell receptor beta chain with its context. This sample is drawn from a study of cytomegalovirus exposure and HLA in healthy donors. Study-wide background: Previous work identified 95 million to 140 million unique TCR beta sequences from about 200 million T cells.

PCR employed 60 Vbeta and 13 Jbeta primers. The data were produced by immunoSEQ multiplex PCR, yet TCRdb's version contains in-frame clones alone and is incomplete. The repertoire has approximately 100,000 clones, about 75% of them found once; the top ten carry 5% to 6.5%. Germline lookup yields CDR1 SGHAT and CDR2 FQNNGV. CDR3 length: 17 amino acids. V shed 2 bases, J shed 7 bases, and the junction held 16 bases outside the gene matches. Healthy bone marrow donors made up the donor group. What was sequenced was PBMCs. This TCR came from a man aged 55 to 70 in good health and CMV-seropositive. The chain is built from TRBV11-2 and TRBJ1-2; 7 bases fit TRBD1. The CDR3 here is CASSLYATGPSRGGYTF. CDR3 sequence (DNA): TGTGCCAGCAGCTTATATGCGACAGGGCCCAGCAGGGGTGGCTACACCTTC. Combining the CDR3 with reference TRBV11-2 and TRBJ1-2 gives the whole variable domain EAGVAQSPRYKIIEKRQSVAFWCNPISGHATLYWYQQILGQGPKLLIQFQNNGVVDDSQLPKDRFSAERLKGVDSTLKIQPAKLEDSAVYLCASSLYATGPSRGGYTFGSGTRLTVV.